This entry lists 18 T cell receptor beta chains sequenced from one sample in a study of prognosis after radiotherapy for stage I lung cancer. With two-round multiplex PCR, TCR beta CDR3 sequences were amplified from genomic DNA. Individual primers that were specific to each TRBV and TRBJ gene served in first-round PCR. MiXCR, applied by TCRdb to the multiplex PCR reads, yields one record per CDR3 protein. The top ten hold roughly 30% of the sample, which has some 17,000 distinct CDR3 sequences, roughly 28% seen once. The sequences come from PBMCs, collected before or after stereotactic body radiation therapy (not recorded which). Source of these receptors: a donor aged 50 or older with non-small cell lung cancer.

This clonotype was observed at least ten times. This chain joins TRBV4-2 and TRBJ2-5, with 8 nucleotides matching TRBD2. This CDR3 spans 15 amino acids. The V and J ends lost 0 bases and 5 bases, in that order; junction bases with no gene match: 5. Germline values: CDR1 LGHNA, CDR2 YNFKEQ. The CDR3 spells CASSQDGAGDETQYF. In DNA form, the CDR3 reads TGTGCCAGCAGCCAAGATGGAGCGGGAGATGAGACCCAGTACTTC.

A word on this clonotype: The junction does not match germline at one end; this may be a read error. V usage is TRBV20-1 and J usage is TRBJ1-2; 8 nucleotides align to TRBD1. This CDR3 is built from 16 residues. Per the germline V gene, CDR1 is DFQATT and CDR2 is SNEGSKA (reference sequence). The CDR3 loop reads CSARATGEVIQGGYTF. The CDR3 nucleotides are TGCAGCGCTAGAGCGACAGGGGAGGTTATTCAGGGAGGCTACACCTTC.

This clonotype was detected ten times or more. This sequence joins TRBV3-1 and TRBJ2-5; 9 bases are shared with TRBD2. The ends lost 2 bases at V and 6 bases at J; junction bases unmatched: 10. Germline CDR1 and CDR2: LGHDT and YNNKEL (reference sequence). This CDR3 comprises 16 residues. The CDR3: CASSQSPGLARQTQYF. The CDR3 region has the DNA TGTGCCAGCAGCCAAAGCCCGGGACTAGCAAGGCAGACCCAGTACTTC.

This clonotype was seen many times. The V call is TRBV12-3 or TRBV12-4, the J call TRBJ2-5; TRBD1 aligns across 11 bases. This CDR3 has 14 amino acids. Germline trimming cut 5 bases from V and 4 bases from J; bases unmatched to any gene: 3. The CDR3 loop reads CASSRTGGAETQYF. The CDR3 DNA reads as TGTGCCAGCAGTCGGACAGGGGGCGCAGAGACCCAGTACTTC.

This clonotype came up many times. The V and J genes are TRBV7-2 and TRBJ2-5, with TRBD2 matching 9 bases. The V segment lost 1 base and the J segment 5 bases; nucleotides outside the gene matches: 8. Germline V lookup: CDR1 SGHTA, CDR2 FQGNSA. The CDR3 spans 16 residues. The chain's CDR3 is CASSLGLRREGETQYF. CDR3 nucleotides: TGTGCCAGCAGCTTAGGCCTGAGGCGGGAGGGCGAGACCCAGTACTTC.

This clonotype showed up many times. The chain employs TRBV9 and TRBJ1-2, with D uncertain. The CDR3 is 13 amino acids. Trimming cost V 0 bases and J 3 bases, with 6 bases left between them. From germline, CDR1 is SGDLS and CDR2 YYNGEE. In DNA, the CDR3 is TGTGCCAGCAGCGTAGGGGCAGACTATGGCTACACCTTC. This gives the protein CASSVGADYGYTF.

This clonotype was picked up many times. The CDR3 is CASRPTRSYNEQFF. The CDR3 nucleotides are TGTGCCAGCAGGCCGACTAGATCCTACAATGAGCAGTTCTTC. The chain combines TRBV27 with TRBJ2-1, with D perhaps matching TRBD2 (6 bases). Deletions cut 6 bases from V and 1 base from J, with 10 bases between. The CDR3 runs 14 residues. Germline V gene lookup returns CDR1 MNHEY and CDR2 SMNVEV (reference sequence).

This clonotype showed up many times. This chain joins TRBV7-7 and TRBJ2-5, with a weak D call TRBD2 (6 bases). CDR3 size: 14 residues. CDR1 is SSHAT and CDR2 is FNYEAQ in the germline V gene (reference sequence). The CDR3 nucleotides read TGTGCTAGCTCTCCCTGGAGGGGCCAAGAGACCCAGTACTTC. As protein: CASSPWRGQETQYF.

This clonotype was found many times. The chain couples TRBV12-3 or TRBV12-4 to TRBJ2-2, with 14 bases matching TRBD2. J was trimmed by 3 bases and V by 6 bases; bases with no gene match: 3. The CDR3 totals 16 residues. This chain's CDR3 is CASSQGLAGDTGELFF. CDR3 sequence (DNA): TGTGCCAGCAGCCAGGGACTAGCGGGAGACACCGGGGAGCTGTTTTTT.

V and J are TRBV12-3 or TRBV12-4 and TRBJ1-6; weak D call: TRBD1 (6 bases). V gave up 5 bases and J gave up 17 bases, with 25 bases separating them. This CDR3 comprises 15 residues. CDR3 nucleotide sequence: TGTGCCAGCAGTGCACGGGACACTCAGGATTCATCCATCCACTTT. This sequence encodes CASSARDTQDSSIHF.

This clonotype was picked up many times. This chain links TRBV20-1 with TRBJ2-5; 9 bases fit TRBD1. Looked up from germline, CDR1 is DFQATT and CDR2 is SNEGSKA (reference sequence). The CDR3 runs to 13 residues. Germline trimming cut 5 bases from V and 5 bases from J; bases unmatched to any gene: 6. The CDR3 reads CSAPGTGRETQYF. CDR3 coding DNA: TGCAGTGCTCCGGGGACAGGGCGCGAGACCCAGTACTTC.

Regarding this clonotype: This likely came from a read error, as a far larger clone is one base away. The CDR3 DNA follows: TGTGCCAGCAGTTACTTAGCTGGGGCCAACGTCCTGACTTTC. Amino acid sequence: CASSYLAGANVLTF. The chain uses TRBV6-4 and TRBJ2-6; D is unresolved. CDR3 length equals 14 residues. The germline V and J ends were trimmed by 5 bases and 2 bases, with 7 bases remaining between them. CDR1 and CDR2 from the germline V gene are MRHNA and SNTAGT.

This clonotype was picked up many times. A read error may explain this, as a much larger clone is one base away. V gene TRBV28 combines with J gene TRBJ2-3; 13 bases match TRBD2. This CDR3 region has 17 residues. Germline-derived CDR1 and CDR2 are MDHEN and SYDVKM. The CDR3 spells CASRTRTSGRMTGTQYF. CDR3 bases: TGTGCCAGCAGGACCAGGACTAGCGGGAGAATGACAGGTACGCAGTATTTT. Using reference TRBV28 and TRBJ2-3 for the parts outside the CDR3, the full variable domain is DVKVTQSSRYLVKRTGEKVFLECVQDMDHENMFWYRQDPGLGLRLIYFSYDVKMKEKGDIPEGYSVSREKKERFSLILESASTNQTSMYLCASRTRTSGRMTGTQYFGPGTRLTVL.

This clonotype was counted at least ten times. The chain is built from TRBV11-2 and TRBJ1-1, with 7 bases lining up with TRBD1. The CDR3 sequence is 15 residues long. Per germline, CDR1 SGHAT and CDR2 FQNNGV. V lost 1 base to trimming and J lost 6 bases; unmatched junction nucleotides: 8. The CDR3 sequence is CASSLGASGTAEAFF. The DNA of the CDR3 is TGTGCCAGCAGCTTAGGTGCCTCTGGGACAGCTGAAGCTTTCTTT.

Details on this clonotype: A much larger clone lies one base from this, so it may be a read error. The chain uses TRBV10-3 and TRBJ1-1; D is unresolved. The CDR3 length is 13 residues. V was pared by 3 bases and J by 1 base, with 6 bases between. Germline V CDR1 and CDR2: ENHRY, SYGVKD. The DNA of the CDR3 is TGTGCCATCAGTGATAAAAGGAACACTGAAGCTTTCTTT. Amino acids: CAISDKRNTEAFF.

DNA for the CDR3: TGTGCCAGCAGTCTGTCCAGGGGTGCCGCTGGGTTCTACACCTTC. This encodes CASSLSRGAAGFYTF. The chain links TRBV6-1 to TRBJ1-2, with a weak D call TRBD1 (6 bases). The CDR3 has 15 residues. Trimming took off 5 bases at V and 10 bases at J, with 23 bases between the two ends. In germline, CDR1 is MNHNS, CDR2 SASEGT.

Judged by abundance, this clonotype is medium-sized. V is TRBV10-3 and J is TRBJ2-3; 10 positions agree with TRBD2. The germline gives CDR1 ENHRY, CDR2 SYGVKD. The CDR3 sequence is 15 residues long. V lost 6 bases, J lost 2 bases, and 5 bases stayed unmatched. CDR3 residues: CAISQTSGNTDTQYF. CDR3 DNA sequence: TGTGCCATCAGCCAAACTAGCGGGAACACAGATACGCAGTATTTT.

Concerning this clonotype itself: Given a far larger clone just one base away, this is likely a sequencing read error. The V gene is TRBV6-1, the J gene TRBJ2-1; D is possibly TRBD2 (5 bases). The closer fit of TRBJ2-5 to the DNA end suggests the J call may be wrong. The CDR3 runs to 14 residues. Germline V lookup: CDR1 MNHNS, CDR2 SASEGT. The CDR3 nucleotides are TGTGCCAGCAGTCCCGGACGGGAAAAACAGACCCAGTACTTC. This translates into CASSPGREKQTQYF.